The 9 T cell receptor beta chains below come from one sample, sequenced in a study of shared clonotypes between healthy human individuals. Libraries were prepared by immunoSEQ multiplex PCR; TCRdb keeps only in-frame clonotypes and omits some of them. The sample has some 1,400,000 clones, approximately 97% seen once. Sequencing used naive CD4+ T cells sorted from blood. Sample subset: CD45RA+ positively selected. The source of these receptors is a man aged 25-40 years in good health.

This chain uses TRBV27 with TRBJ1-2; D gene uncertain. CDR3 size: 12 residues. V dropped 4 bases and J dropped 4 bases, with 7 bases sitting between them. Per germline, CDR1 MNHEY and CDR2 SMNVEV (reference sequence). CDR3 in amino acids: CASSSNRYGYTF. The CDR3 nucleotides read TGTGCCAGCAGTTCAAACCGCTATGGCTACACCTTC.

The chain is built from TRBV7-9 and TRBJ2-3; D uncertain. CDR3 length: 15 amino acids. The germline gives CDR1 SEHNR, CDR2 FQNEAQ (reference sequence). With 1 base removed from V and 3 bases from J, the gap between germline ends came to 11 bases. CDR3 in amino acids: CASSLGKSWTDTQYF. The CDR3 DNA follows: TGTGCCAGCAGCTTAGGGAAATCCTGGACAGATACGCAGTATTTT.

The chain couples TRBV28 to TRBJ2-2; D call uncertain. The V gene lost 6 bases and the J gene lost 6 bases, with 8 bases spanning the gap. The CDR3 runs 12 residues. The germline gives CDR1 MDHEN, CDR2 SYDVKM. This CDR3 is CASSLVPGELFF. DNA for the CDR3: TGTGCCAGCAGCCTAGTCCCCGGGGAGCTGTTTTTT.

The chain carries TRBV30 and TRBJ2-2, with D perhaps being TRBD1 or TRBD2 (5 bases each). The germline CDR1 and CDR2 sequences are GTSNPN and SVGIG (reference sequence). The CDR3 extends over 15 amino acids. V was cut by 4 bases and J by 1 base, with 13 bases left in between. CDR3 nucleotide sequence: TGTGCCTGGAAGCAGGGCCGGGGGAACACCGGGGAGCTGTTTTTT. This codes for CAWKQGRGNTGELFF.

The rearrangement uses TRBV6-1 and TRBJ1-5, with a possible D match to TRBD1 (6 bases). CDR1 is MNHNS, CDR2 SASEGT, per germline. The CDR3 loop spans 14 amino acids. Trimming shortened V by 8 bases and J by 4 bases, and 15 bases separated the two germline ends. CDR3 sequence: CASGVTGPNQPQHF. CDR3 bases: TGTGCCAGCGGGGTTACAGGGCCTAATCAGCCCCAGCATTTT.

The genes are TRBV5-4 and TRBJ2-1, with TRBD2 matching 10 bases. J lost 6 bases, V lost 4 bases, and 19 bases had no gene match. Germline CDR1 and CDR2: SGHNT and YYREEE (reference sequence). This CDR3 is 19 amino acids long. CDR3 protein: CASSKEASGSLMMSNEQFF. CDR3 DNA: TGTGCCAGCAGCAAGGAGGCTAGCGGGAGCCTAATGATGAGCAATGAGCAGTTCTTC. Full variable domain (remainder filled in from reference TRBV5-4 and TRBJ2-1): ETGVTQSPTHLIKTRGQQVTLRCSSQSGHNTVSWYQQALGQGPQFIFQYYREEENGRGNFPPRFSGLQFPNYSSELNVNALELDDSALYLCASSKEASGSLMMSNEQFFGPGTRLTVL.

V is TRBV4-1 and J is TRBJ1-4; 11 bases fit TRBD1. J gave up 7 bases and V 1 base, and 2 bases lay outside the gene matches. This CDR3 is 15 amino acids long. The germline CDR1 and CDR2 sequences are MGHRA and YSYEKL. The CDR3 here is CASSQAGTGGEKLFF. CDR3 coding DNA: TGCGCCAGCAGCCAAGCGGGGACAGGGGGTGAAAAACTGTTTTTT.

The chain carries TRBV9 and TRBJ2-7, with 8 bases lining up with TRBD2. V gave up 4 bases and J gave up 1 base; unmatched junction bases: 10. There are 16 residues in the CDR3. CDR1 and CDR2 from the germline V gene are SGDLS and YYNGEE. CDR3: CASSPESGSLSYEQYF. The CDR3 nucleotides are TGTGCCAGCAGCCCCGAAAGCGGGAGTCTTTCCTACGAGCAGTACTTC.

The chain carries TRBV27 and TRBJ1-1; 9 bases match TRBD1. Germline assignment: CDR1 MNHEY and CDR2 SMNVEV (reference sequence). The junction had 3 bases not matched to a gene; V was cut back by 6 bases and J by 4 bases. This CDR3 has 13 amino acids. CDR3 DNA: TGTGCCAGCAGAGGGACAGGGAGCACTGAAGCTTTCTTT. Its protein is CASRGTGSTEAFF.